This T cell receptor beta chain comes out of a study of CD8 T cells in Susac syndrome (dated by TCRdb to between 2019 and 2020). Background on the whole study: The study used repertoire sequencing to test whether antigen drove CD8+ T cell activation and differentiation in Susac syndrome. The study compared CD8+ T cell repertoire clonality among roughly 12 healthy donors, roughly 14 Susac syndrome patients and about 16 multiple sclerosis patients. Overall study results and their limits: The number of individuals in the TCR sequencing and HLA analysis was acknowledged as relatively small.

High-throughput TCR beta sequencing profiled peripheral blood CD8+ and CD4+ T cells from healthy donors, Susac syndrome patients and multiple sclerosis patients. Multiple sclerosis controls were treatment-naive patients with stable or active relapsing-remitting disease fulfilling revised McDonald criteria. Bulk CD8+ and CD4+ T cells were purified by magnetic negative isolation, while CD8+ TEMRA cells were enriched using FACS. Blood was collected in EDTA tubes and processed within 24 hours, with PBMCs isolated through density gradient centrifugation. PBMCs intended for TCR sequencing were cryopreserved in liquid nitrogen and were subsequently thawed in a 37 degrees C water bath. The sorted or isolated CD4+, CD8+ and CD8+ TEMRA cells reached a purity of at least 90%. RNA was extracted using the RNeasy kit, and about 0.45 to 1 ug of the RNA was reverse transcribed with random hexamers. The immunoSEQ multiplex PCR assay, which covers 54 Vbeta and 13 Jbeta segments, was used to amplify TCR beta CDR3 regions. PCR amplification bias was corrected by using a synthetic template baseline for primer optimization and computational correction. The published analysis was carried out like this. Reads were assigned to V, D and J genes according to IMGT and analyzed in immunoSEQ Analyzer, with only productive sequences retained. Clonality was computed as one minus Shannon entropy normalized by log2 of the number of productive unique sequences. For each patient and control, public and private clones were evaluated among the 100 most prevalent clones. Clones were defined as Susac-specific when absent from the healthy and MS cohorts, from over 950 published viral clones and from other ImmuneACCESS disease sequences. Using fastp trimming at Q25 and MiXCR clonotype assembly, TCRdb reanalyzed the public sequencing data and kept in-frame beta chains. For every CDR3 protein sequence, its rows merge into one entry that carries the most common genes and DNA. These V and J calls derive from TCRdb rather than the authors' analysis. The sample table records 400,000 or so distinct CDR3 sequences; 75% to 90% of these occur just once. Approximately 0.12% of the sample is in the top ten clones.

The junction shows trimming of 1 base on V and 2 bases on J, plus 18 bases between the germline ends. Including cysteine and phenylalanine, the CDR3 has 16 amino acids. CDR3 DNA is the only sequence kept; it has 48 bases, read in frame from the first base. Reading the germline V gene (reference sequence) gives CDR1 DFQATT and CDR2 SNEGSKA. Turning to this clonotype: The target of this receptor is not known. No base qualities exist here, and no much larger clone lies one base off it.

This chain is built from TRBV20-1 and TRBJ2-7; the D gene is possibly TRBD1, with 5 bases matching. The sequencing input was CD8+ T cells from PBMCs. The origin of this receptor is a human donor with multiple sclerosis. CDR3 protein: CSARAQGAGGTYEQYF. The sequenced DNA: TGCAGTGCTAGAGCTCAGGGTGCCGGCGGAACCTACGAGCAGTACTTC.